The T cell receptor beta chain under discussion was sequenced for a study of vaccination and CD4 T cells after COVID-19. The study's findings and limits: Counts of SARS-CoV-2-reactive clonotypes had a median that went from roughly 21 to 40, a nonsignificant change.

Treatment of the sample: roughly 10-day PBMC culture with coronavirus spike peptide pools or control peptides (ViraFEST assay). With peptide pools, ViraFEST first expanded antigen-specific T cells and afterwards sequenced their TCRs. J lost 7 bases, V lost 2 bases, and 6 bases had no gene match. CDR3 length: 15 residues. Germline CDR1 is SGHTA and CDR2 is FQGNSA. A note on this clonotype: What it recognizes is unknown.

Cultured CD4+ T-cell DNA underwent Oncomine TCR Beta short-read sequencing. Someone extracted genomic DNA from cultured CD4+ T cells. TCRdb ran MiXCR on the PCR reads and lists one entry per CDR3 protein. The sample consists of roughly 12,000 distinct CDR3 sequences, over 60% of them appearing once. This chain links TRBV7-2 with TRBJ1-5, with TRBD1 matching over 9 bases. The sample comprised CD4+ T cells from blood, cultured in vitro. The clonotype comes from a human donor who had recovered from COVID-19. This chain's CDR3 is CASSLTGGLGQPQHF. The CDR3 DNA reads TGTGCCAGCAGCTTAACAGGGGGCTTAGGACAGCCCCAGCATTTT. Together with reference TRBV7-2 and TRBJ1-5, the CDR3 gives the full variable domain: GAGVSQSPSNKVTEKGKDVELRCDPISGHTALYWYRQSLGQGLEFLIYFQGNSAPDKSGLPSDRFSAERTGGSVSTLTIQRTQQEDSAVYLCASSLTGGLGQPQHFGDGTRLSIL.